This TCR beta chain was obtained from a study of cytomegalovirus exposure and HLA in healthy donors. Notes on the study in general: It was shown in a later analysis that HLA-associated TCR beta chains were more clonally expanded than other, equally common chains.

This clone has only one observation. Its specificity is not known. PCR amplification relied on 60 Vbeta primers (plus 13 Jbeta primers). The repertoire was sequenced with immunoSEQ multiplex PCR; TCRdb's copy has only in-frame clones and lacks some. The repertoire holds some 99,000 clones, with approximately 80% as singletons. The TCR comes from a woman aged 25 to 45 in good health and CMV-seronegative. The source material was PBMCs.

The CDR3 here is CASRGTSGSIYEQYF. The DNA for the CDR3 is TGTGCCAGCAGAGGTACTAGCGGGAGCATCTACGAGCAGTACTTC. The chain couples TRBV4-2 to TRBJ2-7; 11 nucleotides agree with TRBD2. Losses at the gene ends were 6 bases for V and 3 bases for J; bases not matched to a gene: 7. The germline CDR1 and CDR2 sequences are LGHNA and YNFKEQ. The CDR3 is made up of 15 amino acids.